In this sample, the clone carrying this TCR beta chain turned up a few times. Its target is unknown. The V gene end was trimmed by 11 bases and the J gene end by 9 bases; junction bases not matched to a gene: 7. This CDR3 comprises 13 residues. Germline V gene lookup returns CDR1 MNHNY and CDR2 SVGAGI (reference sequence). The data were taken from a study of neoadjuvant nivolumab and ipilimumab in lung cancer. Study-level findings and limits: Resected tumors had greater TCR richness and clonality than uninvolved lung. Only a small number of samples underwent TCR sequencing.

TCRdb's table, derived via immunoSEQ multiplex PCR, lists solely in-frame clones and lacks some. The repertoire consists of 15,000 to 20,000 clones, with about nine tenths occurring once and the leading ten covering over 2%. The gene calls are TRBV6-6 and TRBJ2-2, with TRBD2 matching over 12 bases. The sequences come from peripheral blood, collected before neoadjuvant nivolumab, alone or with ipilimumab. The origin of this receptor is an adult with non-small cell lung cancer. The CDR3: CAARLAGDWELFF. In DNA form, the CDR3 reads TGTGCCGCCCGACTAGCGGGAGATTGGGAGCTGTTTTTT.